This TCR beta chain was found in a study of blood T cell repertoires in COVID-19. The V end lost 5 bases, the J end lost 0 bases, and 11 bases lay between the germline ends. The CDR3 has 14 residues. Germline CDR1 is SGHNT and CDR2 is YYREEE (reference sequence). The repertoire was sequenced with immunoSEQ multiplex PCR; TCRdb's copy has only in-frame clones and lacks some. This table has 300,000 to 350,000 clones, 83% appearing once. Sequenced sample: peripheral blood. This chain joins TRBV5-4 and TRBJ1-2; D is undetermined. The sequence was obtained from a man aged 30-40 years with active or convalescent COVID-19. CDR3 in amino acids: CASRSTVANYGYTF. CDR3 nucleotide sequence: TGTGCCAGCAGATCAACCGTAGCTAACTATGGCTACACCTTC.